Sequencing of this T cell receptor (beta chain) was carried out in a study of OX40 agonist ivuxolimab in advanced cancers. Whole-study results and caveats: Among the nonresponders, some also had low normalized T-cell clonal expansion.

Libraries were prepared by immunoSEQ multiplex PCR; TCRdb keeps only in-frame clonotypes and omits some of them. The sample includes roughly 32,000 clones, 80% to 90% of them seen just once. In its sample, this clone was seen once. What it binds is unknown. Per germline, CDR1 SGHVS and CDR2 FNYEAQ. V was clipped by 7 bases and J by 4 bases, with 17 bases between them. CDR3 length: 15 residues. This TCR came from an adult with an advanced solid tumor such as melanoma, head and neck, liver or kidney cancer. The specimen comprised CD4+ or CD8+ T cells sorted from blood, sampled in a trial of the OX40 agonist ivuxolimab. The chain recombines TRBV7-6 with TRBJ2-1; D might be TRBD1 or TRBD2, each matching 5 bases. DNA of the CDR3: TGTGCCAGCACCCTCGGGCCGGGACCATACAATGAGCAGTTCTTC. Translation: CASTLGPGPYNEQFF.